This TCR beta chain was captured in a study of shared clonotypes between healthy human individuals (dated by TCRdb to 2018 to 2020). In the study overall: The cohort included three men and a couple of women between 18 and 49 years of age. Between about 0.94 and 8.9 billion PBMCs per donor were obtained by leukapheresis. Blood TCR repertoires of a handful of healthy adults were deeply sequenced to estimate repertoire size and the extent of clonotype sharing between individuals. For each donor, three plates each were used for CD4 naive and CD4 memory, two plates were used for CD8 naive, and one plate was used for CD8 memory. Different laboratories and diverse techniques were used to prepare libraries and sequence TCR repertoires, to increase sequencing depth and limit assay-specific biases. The investigation overall reported the following: Rarefaction of sorted-subset datasets indicated incomplete sequencing despite the large sequencing depth. Sharing across a handful of donors was observed for approximately 5% of naive CD4, over 3% of naive CD8, 2% to 2.5% of memory CD4, and about 0.39% of memory CD8 clonotypes. Because the study included a small number of donors, the genetic and exposure-history diversity represented was limited. Sampling was restricted to blood, and TCR repertoires in tissues likely differ from the TCR repertoires found in blood. Pairwise subsampling indicated that sequencing depth was expected to affect the degree of clonotype sharing among donors. Naive subsets generally had larger estimated clonotype richness than memory subsets did. Compared with non-shared clonotypes, clonotypes shared by all four sorted-subset donors had higher generation probabilities.

CD8 naive samples were CD45RO-negative cells positively selected for CCR7, giving a CD45RA+CCR7+ population that excluded TemRA cells. The donors were healthy, HIV-negative adults who had no recently reported acute infections or vaccinations. Every donor was a Caucasian adult living in Nashville, Tennessee, USA. Blood was collected by leukapheresis, and PBMCs were isolated by Ficoll-Histopaque density gradient centrifugation and then cryopreserved in liquid nitrogen vapor phase. Purity and quantity of every magnetically sorted T cell population were checked by analytical flow cytometry. Genomic DNA was isolated from every sorted fraction and measured by UV absorbance on a Nanodrop 2000c. Using the deep immunoSEQ assay, multiplex PCR amplified TCR CDR3 regions from genomic DNA. Extracted genomic DNA from each cell subset was spread evenly across all wells of several immunoSEQ 96-well plates, with each plate serving as a replicate. For sorted subsets, each replicate PCR was loaded with 200 ng genomic DNA, equivalent to about 33,000 T cell genomes. Purified libraries were quantified with a Qubit 3.0 fluorometer, sized on a Bioanalyzer 2100, and re-quantified with the KAPA Library Quantification kit. Every immunoSEQ 96-well plate was sequenced on a dedicated single-read 150-cycle Illumina NextSeq 550 flow cell. As for the authors' bioinformatics: Because the immunoSEQ output included only junctional sequences and no quality scores, the filtering could not be the same as the filtering used for full-length reads. Sequences were annotated with PyIR, a Python wrapper for IgBLAST v1.9, and V/J genes and CDR3 were assigned using IMGT germline references. Reads with weak V/J assignments (E-value above 1e-6), missing CDR3, stop codons, out-of-frame junctions, or ambiguous translated residues were removed. V3J clonotypes were defined by identical inferred V gene, J gene, and CDR3 amino acid sequence. Percentage overlap between repertoires was calculated by dividing the number of shared unique clonotypes by the size of the smaller repertoire. Repertoire richness was assessed with RTK rarefaction, the Chao1 estimator, and Recon v2.1 estimates of unobserved clonotypes. Generation probabilities were computed with OLGA for all TCRbeta clonotypes obtained by the gDNA method from a few donors. The table was pulled from immuneACCESS by TCRdb, which kept in-frame rearrangements only. Such tables lose some clones; where checked, under half of the loss comes from unresolved V genes, and the rest has no known cause. The V and J calls and clone size were taken over from that table, and D and trimming were inferred from the DNA. The sample profile shows approximately 2,000,000 clones; 93% of them were found once. The top ten clones comprise around 1.8% of the sample.

Remarks on this clone: Its antigen has not been determined. Per-base qualities were not stored, and no clone one base away is much larger.

From its cysteine to its phenylalanine, the CDR3 spans 15 amino acids. The retained sequence is limited to the CDR3, 45 bases, with the frame set at the first base. Taken from the germline V gene, the CDR1 and CDR2 loops are MGHDK and SYGVNS. Trimming accounts for 4 bases at V and 8 bases at J, while the number of junction bases matched to no gene is 4. The rearranged chain carries TRBV25-1 and TRBJ2-1; 14 junctional bases match TRBD2. This TCR came from a young man in good health. Some clones in this sample may be carry-over from other donors' samples. Sequencing used naive CD8+ T cells from PBMCs. This specimen's cell subset or site label, interpreted: CD45RA+CCR7+. In nucleotide form, the sequence is TGTGCCAGCAGTGGCGTGGGACTAGCGGGAGATGAGCAGTTCTTC. It translates as CASSGVGLAGDEQFF.